This T cell receptor beta chain comes out of a study of OX40 agonist ivuxolimab in advanced cancers. Whole-study context: Ivuxolimab, an antibody acting as an agonist of OX40 (CD134), was used to treat patients.

With regard to this clone: Antigen specificity is unknown.

Excluded were patients having autoimmune disease history or systemic immunosuppression. At cycle 4 day 1, cycle 7 day 1, and baseline, blood was sampled. The germline V and J ends were trimmed by 6 bases and 5 bases, with 23 bases remaining between them. The length of the CDR3 is 16 residues. Germline V gene lookup returns CDR1 MDHEN and CDR2 SYDVKM. Study-wide points: Both blood CD4+ and CD8+ T cells showed clonal growth by week 6 at 0.1 to 3.0 mg/kg.

The table came from immunoSEQ multiplex PCR; TCRdb's copy has only in-frame clones and leaves some out. The table shows roughly 80,000 clones, with around 84% occurring only once. The source was CD4+ or CD8+ T cells sorted from blood, collected in a trial of the OX40 agonist ivuxolimab. The V gene is TRBV28, the J gene TRBJ2-7, with D perhaps matching TRBD1 (6 bases). The sequence derives from an adult with an advanced solid tumor such as melanoma, head and neck, liver or kidney cancer. The CDR3 sequence: CASSSFSQGSANEQYF. CDR3 bases: TGTGCCAGCAGCTCCTTCTCACAGGGTTCGGCCAACGAGCAGTACTTC.